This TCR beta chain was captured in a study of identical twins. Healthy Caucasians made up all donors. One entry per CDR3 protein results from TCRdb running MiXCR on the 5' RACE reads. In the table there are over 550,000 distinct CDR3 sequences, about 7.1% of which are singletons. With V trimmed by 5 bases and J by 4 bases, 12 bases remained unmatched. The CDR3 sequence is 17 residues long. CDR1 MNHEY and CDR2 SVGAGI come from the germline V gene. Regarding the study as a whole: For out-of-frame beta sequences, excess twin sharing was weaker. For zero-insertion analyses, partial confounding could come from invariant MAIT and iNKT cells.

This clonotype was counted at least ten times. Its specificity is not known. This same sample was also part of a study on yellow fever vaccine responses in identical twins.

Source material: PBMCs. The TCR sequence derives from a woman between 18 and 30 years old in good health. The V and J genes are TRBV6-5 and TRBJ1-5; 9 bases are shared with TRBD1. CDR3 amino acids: CASSNPPGQGINQPQHF. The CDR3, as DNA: TGTGCCAGCAGTAACCCGCCGGGACAGGGAATAAATCAGCCCCAGCATTTT.